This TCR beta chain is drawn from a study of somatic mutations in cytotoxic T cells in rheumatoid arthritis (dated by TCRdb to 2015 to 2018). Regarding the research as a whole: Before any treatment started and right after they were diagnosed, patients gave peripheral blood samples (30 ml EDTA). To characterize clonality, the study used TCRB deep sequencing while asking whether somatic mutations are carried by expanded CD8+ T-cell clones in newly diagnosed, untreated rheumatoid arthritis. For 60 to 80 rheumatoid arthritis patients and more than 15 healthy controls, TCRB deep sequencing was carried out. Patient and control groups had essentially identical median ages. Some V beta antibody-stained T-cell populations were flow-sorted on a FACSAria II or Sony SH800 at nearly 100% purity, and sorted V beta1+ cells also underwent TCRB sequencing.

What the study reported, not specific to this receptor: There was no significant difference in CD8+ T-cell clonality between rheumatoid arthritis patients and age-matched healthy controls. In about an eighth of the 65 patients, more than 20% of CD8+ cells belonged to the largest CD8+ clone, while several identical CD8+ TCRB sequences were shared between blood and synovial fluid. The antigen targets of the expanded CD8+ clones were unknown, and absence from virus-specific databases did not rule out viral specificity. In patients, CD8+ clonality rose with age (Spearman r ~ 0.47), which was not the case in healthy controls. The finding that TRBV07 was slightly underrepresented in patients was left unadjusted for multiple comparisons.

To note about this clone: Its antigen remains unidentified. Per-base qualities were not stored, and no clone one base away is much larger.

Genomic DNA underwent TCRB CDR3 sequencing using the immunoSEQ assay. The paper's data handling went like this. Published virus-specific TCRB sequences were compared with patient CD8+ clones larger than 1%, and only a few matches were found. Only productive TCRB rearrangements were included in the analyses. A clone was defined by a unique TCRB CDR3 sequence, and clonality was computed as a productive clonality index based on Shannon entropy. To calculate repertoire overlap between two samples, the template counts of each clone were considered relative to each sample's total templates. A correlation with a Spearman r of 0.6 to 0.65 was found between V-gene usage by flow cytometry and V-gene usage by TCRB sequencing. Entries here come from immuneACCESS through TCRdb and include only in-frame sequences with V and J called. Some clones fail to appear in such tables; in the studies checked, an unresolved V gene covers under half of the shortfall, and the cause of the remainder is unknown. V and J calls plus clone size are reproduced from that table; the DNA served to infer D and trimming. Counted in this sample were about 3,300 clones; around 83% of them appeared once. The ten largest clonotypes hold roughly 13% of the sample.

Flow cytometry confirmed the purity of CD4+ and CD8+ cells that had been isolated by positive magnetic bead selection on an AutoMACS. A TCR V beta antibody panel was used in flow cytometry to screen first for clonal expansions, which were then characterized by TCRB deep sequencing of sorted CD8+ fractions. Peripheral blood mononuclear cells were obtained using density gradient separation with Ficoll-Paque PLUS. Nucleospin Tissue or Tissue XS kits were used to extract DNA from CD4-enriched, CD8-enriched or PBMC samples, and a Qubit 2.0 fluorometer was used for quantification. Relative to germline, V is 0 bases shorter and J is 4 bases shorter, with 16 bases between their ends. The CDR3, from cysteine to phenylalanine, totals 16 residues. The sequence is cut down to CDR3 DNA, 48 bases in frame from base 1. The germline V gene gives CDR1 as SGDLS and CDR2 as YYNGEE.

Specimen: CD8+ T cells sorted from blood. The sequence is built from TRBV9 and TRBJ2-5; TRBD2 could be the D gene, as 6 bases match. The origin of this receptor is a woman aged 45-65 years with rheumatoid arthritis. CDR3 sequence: CASSVAGGVAGETQYF. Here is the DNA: TGTGCCAGCAGCGTAGCCGGGGGAGTGGCGGGAGAGACCCAGTACTTC.